A selection of T cell receptor beta chains follows, all from one sample in a study of Ad26.COV2.S vaccination and SARS-CoV-2 variants. Produced via immunoSEQ multiplex PCR; TCRdb's table is partial and in-frame only. The sample holds 440,000 or so clones; 90% are singletons and the top ten take about 4.4%. Sequenced here: peripheral blood, sampled in a trial of Ad26.COV2.S vaccine versus placebo. These receptors were obtained from a person between 18 and 65 years old who received the Ad26.COV2.S COVID-19 vaccine or a placebo. Each CDR3 is given without its conserved first and last residue. D genes are given only for firm matches.

>TRBJ2-2|NA|TRBV27
ASRPTLTGTGELF
>TRBJ1-3|NA|TRBV20-1
SASKGGYSGNTIY
>TRBJ2-3|NA|TRBV6-5
ASSYSEVGTTDTQY
>TRBJ1-2|NA|TRBV7-9
ASSIAEGRANYGYT
>TRBJ2-7|NA|TRBV28
ASRADSHSSYEQY
>TRBJ2-3|NA|TRBV5-1
ASSLGGLDTQY
>TRBJ2-7|NA|TRBV6-6
ASSRQNSYEQY
>TRBJ2-7|NA|TRBV7-2
ASSLASRRDEQY
>TRBJ2-3|NA|TRBV9
ASSGGGGLDTQY
>TRBJ1-1|TRBD1|TRBV5-5
ASRQGADTEAF
>TRBJ2-5|NA|TRBV6-5
ASSYSRSQETQY
>TRBJ1-5|NA|TRBV2
ASTGPGRGNQPQH
>TRBJ1-1|NA|TRBV28
ASSLNKNTEAF
>TRBJ2-2|NA|TRBV6-5
ASTSRGTNTGELF
>TRBJ1-4|TRBD1|TRBV13
ASSTRTGANEKLF
>TRBJ1-6|TRBD1|TRBV5-4
ASSLGPGGINNSPLH
>TRBJ2-7|TRBD2|TRBV5-5
ASSETSGVSYEQY
>TRBJ1-6|TRBD1|TRBV28
ASSNPGQVNSPLH
>TRBJ2-7|NA|TRBV11-1
ASSITPAYEQY
>TRBJ2-2|NA|TRBV5-1
ASTDEGDTGELF
>TRBJ2-3|TRBD2|TRBV6-2/TRBV6-3
ASSYATSGRAGLSQY
>TRBJ2-1|TRBD2|TRBV5-1
ASSLKRGTANYEQF
>TRBJ1-2|TRBD1|TRBV28
ASTLTGGINYGYT
>TRBJ1-4|NA|TRBV6-1
ASSEPRGSNEKLF
>TRBJ2-1|NA|TRBV5-6
ASSFRTYNEQF
>TRBJ2-1|TRBD1|TRBV5-6
ASSLGKGAGEQF
>TRBJ2-3|TRBD2|TRBV4-3
ASSHLTVREPDTQY
>TRBJ1-3|NA|TRBV2
ASTFGISGNTIY
>TRBJ2-5|NA|TRBV9
ASSVATGTMETQY